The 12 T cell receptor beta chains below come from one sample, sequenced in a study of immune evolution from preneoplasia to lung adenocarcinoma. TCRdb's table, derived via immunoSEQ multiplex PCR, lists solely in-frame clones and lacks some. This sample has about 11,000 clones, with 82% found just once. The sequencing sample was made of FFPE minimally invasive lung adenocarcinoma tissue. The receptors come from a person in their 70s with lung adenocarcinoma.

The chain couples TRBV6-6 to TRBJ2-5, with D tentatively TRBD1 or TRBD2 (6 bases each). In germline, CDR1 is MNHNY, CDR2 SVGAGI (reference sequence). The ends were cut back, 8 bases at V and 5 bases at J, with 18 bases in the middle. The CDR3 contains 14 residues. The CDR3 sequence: CASSRGADRETQYF. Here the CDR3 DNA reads TGTGCCAGCTCAAGGGGGGCCGATCGGGAGACCCAGTACTTC.

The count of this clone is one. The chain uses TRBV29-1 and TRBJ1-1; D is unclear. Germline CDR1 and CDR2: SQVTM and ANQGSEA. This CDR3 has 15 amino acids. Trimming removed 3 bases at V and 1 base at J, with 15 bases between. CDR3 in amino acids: CSVDPLGGKNTEAFF. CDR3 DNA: TGCAGCGTTGACCCCCTTGGAGGGAAGAACACTGAAGCTTTCTTT.

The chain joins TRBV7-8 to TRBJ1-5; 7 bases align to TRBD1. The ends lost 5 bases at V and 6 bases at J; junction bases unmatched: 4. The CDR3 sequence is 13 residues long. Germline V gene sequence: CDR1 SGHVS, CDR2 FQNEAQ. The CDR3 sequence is CASSTRQGQPQHF. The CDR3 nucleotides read TGTGCCAGCAGCACACGACAGGGTCAGCCCCAGCATTTT. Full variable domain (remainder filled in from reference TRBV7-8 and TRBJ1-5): GAGVSQSPRYKVAKRGQDVALRCDPISGHVSLFWYQQALGQGPEFLTYFQNEAQLDKSGLPSDRFFAERPEGSVSTLKIQRTQQEDSAVYLCASSTRQGQPQHFGDGTRLSIL.

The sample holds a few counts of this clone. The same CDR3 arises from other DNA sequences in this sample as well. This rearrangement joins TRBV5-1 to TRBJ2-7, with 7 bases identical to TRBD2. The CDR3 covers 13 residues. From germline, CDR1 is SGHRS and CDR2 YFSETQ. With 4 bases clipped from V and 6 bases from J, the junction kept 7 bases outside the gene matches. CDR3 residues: CASSPRGESEQYF. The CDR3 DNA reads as TGCGCCAGCAGCCCACGGGGGGAGAGCGAGCAGTACTTC.

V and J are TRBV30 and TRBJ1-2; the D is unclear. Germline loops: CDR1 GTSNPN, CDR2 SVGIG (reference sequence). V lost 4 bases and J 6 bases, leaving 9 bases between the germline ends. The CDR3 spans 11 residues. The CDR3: CAWKGPDGYTF. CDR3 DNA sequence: TGTGCCTGGAAAGGGCCGGATGGCTACACCTTC. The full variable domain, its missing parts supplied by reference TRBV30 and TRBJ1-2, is SQTIHQWPATLVQPVGSPLSLECTVEGTSNPNLYWYRQAAGRGLQLLFYSVGIGQISSEVPQNLSASRPQDRQFILSSKKLLLSDSGFYLCAWKGPDGYTFGSGTRLTVV.

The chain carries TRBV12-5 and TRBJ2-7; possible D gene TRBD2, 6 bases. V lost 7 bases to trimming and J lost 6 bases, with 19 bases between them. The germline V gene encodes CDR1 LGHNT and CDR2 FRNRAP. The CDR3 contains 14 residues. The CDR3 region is CASARDLRFGEQYF. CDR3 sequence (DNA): TGTGCTAGTGCGCGGGACCTACGTTTCGGCGAGCAGTACTTC.

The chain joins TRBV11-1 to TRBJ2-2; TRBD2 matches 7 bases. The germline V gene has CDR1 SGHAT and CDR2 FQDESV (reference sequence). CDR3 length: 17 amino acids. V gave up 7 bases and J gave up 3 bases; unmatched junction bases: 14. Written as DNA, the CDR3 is TGTGCCAGCACCCTATCGGGGACTATTATTGACACCGGGGAGCTGTTTTTT. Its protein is CASTLSGTIIDTGELFF.

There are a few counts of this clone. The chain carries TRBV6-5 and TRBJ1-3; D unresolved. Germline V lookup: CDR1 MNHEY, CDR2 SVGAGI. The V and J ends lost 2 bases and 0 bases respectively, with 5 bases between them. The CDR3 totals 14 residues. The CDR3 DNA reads TGTGCCAGCAGTTACGATGCCTCTGGAAACACCATATATTTT. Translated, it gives CASSYDASGNTIYF.

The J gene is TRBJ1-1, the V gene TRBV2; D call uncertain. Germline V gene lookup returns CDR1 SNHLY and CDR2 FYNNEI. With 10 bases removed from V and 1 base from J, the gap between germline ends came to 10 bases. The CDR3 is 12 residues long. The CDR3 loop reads CATSSGNTEAFF. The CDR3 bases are TGTGCCACCTCCTCAGGGAACACTGAAGCTTTCTTT.

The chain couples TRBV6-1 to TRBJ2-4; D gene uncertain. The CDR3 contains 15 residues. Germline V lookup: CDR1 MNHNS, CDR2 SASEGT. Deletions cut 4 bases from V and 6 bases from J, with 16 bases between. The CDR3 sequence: CASSVDPGPINIQYF. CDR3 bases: TGTGCCAGCAGTGTCGACCCAGGCCCAATAAACATTCAGTACTTC.

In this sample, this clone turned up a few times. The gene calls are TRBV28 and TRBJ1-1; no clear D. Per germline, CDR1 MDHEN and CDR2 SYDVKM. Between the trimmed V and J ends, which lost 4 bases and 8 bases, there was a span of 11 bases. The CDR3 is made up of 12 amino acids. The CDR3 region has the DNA TGTGCCAGCAGTTCACCGACCTCGGAAGCTTTCTTT. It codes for CASSSPTSEAFF. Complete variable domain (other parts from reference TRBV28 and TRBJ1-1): DVKVTQSSRYLVKRTGEKVFLECVQDMDHENMFWYRQDPGLGLRLIYFSYDVKMKEKGDIPEGYSVSREKKERFSLILESASTNQTSMYLCASSSPTSEAFFGQGTRLTVV.

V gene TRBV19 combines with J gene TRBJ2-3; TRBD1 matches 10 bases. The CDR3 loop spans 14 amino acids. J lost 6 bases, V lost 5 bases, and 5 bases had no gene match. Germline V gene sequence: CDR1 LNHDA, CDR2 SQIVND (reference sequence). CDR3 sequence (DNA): TGTGCCAGTAGTCGACAGGGGGCGCCGGATACGCAGTATTTT. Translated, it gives CASSRQGAPDTQYF.